Each of the 16 T cell receptor beta chains below was sequenced from the same sample in a study of T-cell memory formation after mild COVID-19 (TCRdb year 2021). The library was obtained by 5' RACE. TCRdb lists the instrument as Illumina NovaSeq 6000. TCRdb's own reprocessing of the public reads used fastp at Q25 and MiXCR and kept productive beta chains. Each CDR3 protein appears once, grouped with its most common genes and DNA. The sample table records approximately 290,000 distinct CDR3 sequences; 15% to 20% of these occur just once. The top ten clones comprise about a fifth of the sample. Sequencing was done on a sample of PBMCs or a T cell subset sorted from them (not recorded which). These receptor sequences come from a man between 18 and 35 years old who had mild COVID-19 (a few samples of this study predate the infection). The sample titles of this study are shuffled in the database, so cell type and time point are left out; the donor was told from shared clones.

This clonotype was seen only a few times. This sequence joins TRBV28 and TRBJ1-5; tentatively, D is TRBD1 (6 bases). The V and J ends lost 4 bases and 16 bases respectively, with 17 bases between them. This CDR3 spans 12 amino acids. CDR1 and CDR2 from the germline V gene are MDHEN and SYDVKM. The CDR3 region is CASSSSGQTCHF. The CDR3 coding sequence is TGTGCCAGCAGTTCGTCGGGACAAACGTGTCATTTT.

The gene calls are TRBV12-3 or TRBV12-4 and TRBJ1-2; D is perhaps TRBD1 (6 bases). The CDR3 sequence is 14 residues long. The V gene lost 6 bases and the J gene lost 8 bases, with 19 bases spanning the gap. This chain's CDR3 is CASSGRGGAGGYTF. DNA of the CDR3: TGTGCCAGCAGCGGAAGAGGGGGGGCTGGCGGCTACACCTTC.

CDR3 region: CASSKRLAGGNIQYF. In DNA, the CDR3 is TGTGCCAGCAGCAAGCGACTAGCGGGGGGTAACATTCAGTACTTC. The V call is TRBV4-2, the J call TRBJ2-4, with 13 bases identical to TRBD2. Germline V CDR1 and CDR2: LGHNA, YNFKEQ. This CDR3 is 15 amino acids long. V lost 5 bases to trimming and J lost 7 bases; unmatched junction nucleotides: 5.

V and J are TRBV6-5 and TRBJ1-1; TRBD1 might be the D (6 bases). The V end lost 6 bases, the J end lost 1 base, and 12 bases lay between the germline ends. This CDR3 has 14 amino acids. Germline V gene lookup returns CDR1 MNHEY and CDR2 SVGAGI. In nucleotides, the CDR3 is TGTGCCAGCAGCCACCCGACAGGGAACACTGAAGCTTTCTTT. It is translated as CASSHPTGNTEAFF.

The V and J genes are TRBV20-1 and TRBJ2-2, with 15 bases lining up with TRBD2. With V trimmed by 5 bases and J by 2 bases, 6 bases remained unmatched. The CDR3 consists of 17 residues. Looked up from germline, CDR1 is DFQATT and CDR2 is SNEGSKA (reference sequence). The CDR3 region has the DNA TGCAGTGCTCCCGGGACTAGCGGGGGGCCAAACACCGGGGAGCTGTTTTTT. Translation gives CSAPGTSGGPNTGELFF.

The rearrangement joins TRBV6-6 to TRBJ1-2; D perhaps matches TRBD1 (6 bases). The V gene lost 4 bases and the J gene lost 6 bases, with 12 bases spanning the gap. The CDR3 is 13 residues long. From germline, CDR1 is MNHNY and CDR2 SVGAGI (reference sequence). CDR3 nucleotide sequence: TGTGCCAGCAGTTCCCGACAGGAAAATGGCTACACCTTC. Translation: CASSSRQENGYTF.

This clonotype has only a few counts. The J gene is TRBJ2-7, the V gene TRBV7-2; the D gene is possibly TRBD1 (5 bases). V shed 2 bases and J shed 7 bases, with 9 bases lying between them. The V gene's germline CDR1 is SGHTA and CDR2 FQGNSA. The CDR3 consists of 12 residues. For the CDR3, the DNA is TGTGCCAGCAGCTTACAGGGTATGGAGCAGTACTTC. It translates to CASSLQGMEQYF. Together with reference TRBV7-2 and TRBJ2-7, the CDR3 gives the full variable domain: GAGVSQSPSNKVTEKGKDVELRCDPISGHTALYWYRQSLGQGLEFLIYFQGNSAPDKSGLPSDRFSAERTGGSVSTLTIQRTQQEDSAVYLCASSLQGMEQYFGPGTRLTVT.

The chain is built from TRBV19 and TRBJ1-1; D unresolved. V was cut by 6 bases and J by 1 base, with 9 bases left in between. Germline V CDR1 and CDR2: LNHDA, SQIVND (reference sequence). The CDR3 is 13 residues long. The CDR3: CASSPGKNTEAFF. The CDR3, as DNA: TGTGCCAGTAGCCCGGGGAAGAACACTGAAGCTTTCTTT. The variable domain in full, with the rest retrieved from reference TRBV19 and TRBJ1-1, is DGGITQSPKYLFRKEGQNVTLSCEQNLNHDAMYWYRQDPGQGLRLIYYSQIVNDFQKGDIAEGYSVSREKKESFPLTVTSAQKNPTAFYLCASSPGKNTEAFFGQGTRLTVV.

V is TRBV7-2 and J is TRBJ1-5, with unresolved D. CDR1 is SGHTA and CDR2 is FQGNSA in the germline V gene. Trimming removed 2 bases at V and 6 bases at J, with 11 bases between. This CDR3 has 14 residues. The CDR3 bases are TGTGCCAGCAGCTTAACTCCCTGGGGTCAGCCCCAGCATTTT. Protein: CASSLTPWGQPQHF.

The gene calls are TRBV6-1 and TRBJ2-7, with 11 bases identical to TRBD2. Germline CDR1 reads MNHNS; CDR2 reads SASEGT. The CDR3 consists of 14 residues. The V segment lost 2 bases and the J segment 4 bases; nucleotides outside the gene matches: 1. The CDR3 reads CASSEPSGGYEQYF. The CDR3 DNA is TGTGCCAGCAGTGAACCTAGCGGGGGGTACGAGCAGTACTTC.

This chain connects TRBV6-1 to TRBJ1-1; 7 bases fit TRBD1. In germline, CDR1 is MNHNS, CDR2 SASEGT. The CDR3 consists of 15 residues. V dropped 6 bases and J dropped 2; count of bases not matched to a gene: 9. The CDR3 bases are TGTGCCAGCAGATCGACAGGGCGACTTAACACTGAAGCTTTCTTT. Residues: CASRSTGRLNTEAFF.

Only a few counts were recorded for this clonotype. V and J are TRBV15 and TRBJ2-4; D is tentatively TRBD1 or TRBD2 (5 bases each). CDR1 and CDR2 (germline): LNHNV, YYDKDF (reference sequence). The CDR3 has 11 amino acids. Trimming cost V 7 bases and J 9 bases, with 10 bases left between them. The chain's CDR3 is CATTQGPIQYF. The CDR3 nucleotides read TGTGCCACCACCCAGGGACCCATTCAGTACTTC.

The rearrangement uses TRBV6-2 or TRBV6-3 and TRBJ2-7, with D perhaps TRBD2 (5 bases). The CDR3 spans 15 residues. Trimming cost V 4 bases and J 2 bases, with 15 bases left between them. The germline CDR1 and CDR2 sequences are MNHEY and SVGEGT. CDR3 sequence reads: CASSLRADSTYEQYF. The DNA of the CDR3 is TGTGCCAGCAGTTTACGGGCGGACTCTACCTACGAGCAGTACTTC.

The chain joins TRBV2 to TRBJ1-1; D is perhaps TRBD1 (5 bases). V lost 7 bases and J lost 0, with 12 bases in between. The CDR3 consists of 14 residues. The germline V gene has CDR1 SNHLY and CDR2 FYNNEI. CDR3 bases: TGTGCCAGCAAGAAGGGGAGGATGAACACTGAAGCTTTCTTT. Its protein product is CASKKGRMNTEAFF.

At least ten counts were recorded for this clonotype. The rearrangement links TRBV7-2 to TRBJ2-1; the D gene could be TRBD1 or TRBD2 (6 bases each). CDR3 size: 16 residues. V gave up 1 base and J gave up 9 bases, with 19 bases separating them. Germline V lookup: CDR1 SGHTA, CDR2 FQGNSA. CDR3 amino acids: CASSLEFPGAGGEQFF. As DNA, the CDR3 is TGTGCCAGCAGCTTAGAGTTTCCGGGGGCGGGCGGTGAGCAGTTCTTC. The full variable domain, in which reference TRBV7-2 and TRBJ2-1 provide the parts outside the CDR3, is GAGVSQSPSNKVTEKGKDVELRCDPISGHTALYWYRQSLGQGLEFLIYFQGNSAPDKSGLPSDRFSAERTGGSVSTLTIQRTQQEDSAVYLCASSLEFPGAGGEQFFGPGTRLTVL.

This clonotype was detected only a few times. This chain uses TRBV7-9 with TRBJ2-3; D unclear. V lost 1 base and J 1 base, leaving 18 bases between the germline ends. The CDR3 covers 18 residues. CDR1 is SEHNR and CDR2 is FQNEAQ in the germline V gene (reference sequence). This CDR3 reads CASSLVFGQSARTDTQYF. The CDR3 DNA follows: TGTGCCAGCAGCTTAGTATTCGGGCAATCCGCCCGCACAGATACGCAGTATTTT.